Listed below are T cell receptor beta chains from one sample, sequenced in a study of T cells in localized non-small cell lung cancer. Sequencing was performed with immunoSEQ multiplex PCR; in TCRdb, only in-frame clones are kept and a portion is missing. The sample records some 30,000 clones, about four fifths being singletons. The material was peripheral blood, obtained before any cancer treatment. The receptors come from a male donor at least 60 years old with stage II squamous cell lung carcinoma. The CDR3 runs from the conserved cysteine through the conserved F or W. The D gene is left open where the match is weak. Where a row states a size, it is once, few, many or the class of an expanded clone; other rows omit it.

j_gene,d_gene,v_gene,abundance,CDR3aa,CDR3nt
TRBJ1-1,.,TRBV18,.,CASSQGRETEAFF,TGTGCCAGCTCACAGGGGCGGGAAACTGAAGCTTTCTTT
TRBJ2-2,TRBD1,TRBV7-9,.,CASSRQGANTGELFF,TGTGCCAGCAGCAGACAGGGCGCGAACACCGGGGAGCTGTTTTTT
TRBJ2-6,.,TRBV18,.,CASSPRQRTSGANVLTF,TGTGCCAGCTCACCACGACAGCGGACCTCTGGGGCCAACGTCCTGACTTTC
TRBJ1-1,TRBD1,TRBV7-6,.,CVSSSSRTGTEAFF,TGTGTCAGCAGCTCGTCACGGACAGGGACTGAAGCTTTCTTT
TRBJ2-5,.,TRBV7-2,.,CASSITGNRPRTQYF,TGTGCCAGCAGCATTACAGGGAACCGCCCCCGGACCCAGTACTTC
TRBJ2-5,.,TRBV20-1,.,CSAHLEETQYF,TGCAGTGCTCACTTAGAAGAGACCCAGTACTTC
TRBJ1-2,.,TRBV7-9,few,CASSLVVGRTGYTF,TGTGCCAGCAGCTTAGTTGTCGGGAGGACTGGCTACACCTTC
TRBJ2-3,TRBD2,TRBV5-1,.,CASSLGLAPRTDTQYF,TGCGCCAGCAGCTTAGGACTAGCTCCCCGCACAGATACGCAGTATTTT
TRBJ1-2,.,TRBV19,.,CASSTSGGASYGYTF,TGTGCCAGTAGTACCTCGGGGGGGGCGAGTTATGGCTACACCTTC
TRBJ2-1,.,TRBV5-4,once,CASSFKVDSEQFF,TGTGCCAGCAGCTTTAAAGTCGACTCCGAGCAGTTCTTC
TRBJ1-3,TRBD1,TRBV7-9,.,CASSLSTGRNTIYF,TGTGCCAGCAGCTTGTCGACAGGGCGAAACACCATATATTTT
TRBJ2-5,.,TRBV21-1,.,CASSMRLRAGGGQTQYF,TGTGCCAGCAGCATGCGGCTTAGAGCGGGAGGGGGACAGACCCAGTACTTC
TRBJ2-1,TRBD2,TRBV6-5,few,CASSQRTSGRNEQFF,TGTGCCAGCAGTCAGAGGACTAGCGGGAGGAATGAGCAGTTCTTC
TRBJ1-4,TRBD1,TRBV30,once,CAWSVGDRGKREKLFF,TGTGCCTGGAGTGTCGGGGACAGGGGCAAGAGGGAAAAACTGTTTTTT
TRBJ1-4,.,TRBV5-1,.,CASSLAFNEKLFF,TGCGCCAGCAGCTTGGCTTTTAATGAAAAACTGTTTTTT
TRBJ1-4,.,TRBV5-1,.,CASSYSNEKLFF,TGCGCCAGCAGCTACAGTAATGAAAAACTGTTTTTT
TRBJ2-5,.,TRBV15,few,CATSREREETQYF,TGTGCCACCAGCAGAGAGAGGGAAGAGACCCAGTACTTC
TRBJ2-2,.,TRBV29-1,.,CSVGQPANTGELFF,TGCAGCGTTGGACAGCCCGCGAACACCGGGGAGCTGTTTTTT
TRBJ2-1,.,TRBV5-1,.,CASSTDGSYNEQFF,TGCGCCAGCAGCACTGACGGCTCCTACAATGAGCAGTTCTTC